The rows below give T cell receptor beta chains drawn from one sample of a study of early T cells in non-severe SARS-CoV-2 infection. TCRdb analysed the 5' RACE reads with MiXCR anew, one entry per CDR3 protein. Of about 71,000 distinct CDR3 sequences in the sample, around 12% are singletons; the top ten hold around 2.8%. The material sequenced was whole blood, taken at baseline. Source of these receptors: an adult who was a healthcare worker with PCR-confirmed SARS-CoV-2 infection or an uninfected control (not recorded which). Each CDR3 is given with its conserved first and last residue. The D gene is left open where the match is weak. The size of a clone is reported for some rows only, either as once, few or many, or as a class for expanded clones.

J gene,D gene,clone size,V gene,CDR3 protein,CDR3 DNA
TRBJ2-1,NA,few,TRBV4-2,CASTVTPGDEQFF,TGTGCCAGCACCGTTACACCCGGGGATGAGCAGTTCTTC
TRBJ2-1,NA,NA,TRBV12-3/TRBV12-4,CASTPGIYNEQFF,TGTGCCAGCACCCCCGGGATCTACAATGAGCAGTTCTTC
TRBJ2-7,TRBD2,NA,TRBV29-1,CSASGVGEQYF,TGCAGCGCAAGCGGGGTAGGCGAGCAGTACTTC
TRBJ2-1,NA,NA,TRBV5-1,CATRASYNEQFF,TGCGCCACCAGGGCCTCCTACAATGAGCAGTTCTTC
TRBJ2-2,NA,NA,TRBV6-5,CASNPGGTTGELFF,TGTGCCAGCAACCCCGGGGGCACCACCGGGGAGCTGTTTTTT
TRBJ2-2,TRBD2,many,TRBV18,CASSTSGGSNTGELFF,TGTGCCAGCTCGACTAGCGGGGGCTCGAACACCGGGGAGCTGTTTTTT
TRBJ2-3,NA,many,TRBV4-1,CASSQAVGTSTDTQYF,TGCGCCAGCAGCCAAGCCGTAGGGACTAGCACAGATACGCAGTATTTT
TRBJ1-1,NA,many,TRBV20-1,CSATGLRAFF,TGCAGTGCCACCGGACTTCGAGCTTTCTTT
TRBJ2-7,NA,NA,TRBV6-5,CASSYSSGASSYEQYF,TGTGCCAGCAGTTACTCGTCGGGGGCGAGCTCCTACGAGCAGTACTTC
TRBJ2-3,TRBD1,many,TRBV18,CASSPVAGQGKWDTQYF,TGTGCCAGCTCACCAGTCGCGGGACAGGGAAAATGGGATACGCAGTATTTT
TRBJ1-6,NA,NA,TRBV10-2,CASSSFPKLLNSPLHF,TGCGCCAGTTCCTCCTTCCCAAAGCTACTTAATTCACCCCTCCACTTT
TRBJ1-2,TRBD1,many,TRBV4-2,CASSRNRGGGYTF,TGTGCCAGCAGCCGAAACAGGGGGGGTGGCTACACCTTC
TRBJ1-5,TRBD1,many,TRBV12-3/TRBV12-4,CASSLDRDQPQHF,TGTGCCAGCAGCCTTGACAGGGATCAGCCCCAGCATTTT
TRBJ2-3,NA,NA,TRBV7-9,CASSSPLGVATDTQYF,TGTGCCAGCAGCTCTCCTTTAGGCGTGGCCACAGATACGCAGTATTTT
TRBJ2-2,TRBD1,few,TRBV28,CASNPHGTATGELFF,TGTGCCAGCAATCCTCATGGGACAGCCACCGGGGAGCTGTTTTTT
TRBJ2-1,NA,NA,TRBV15,CATSRESGEQFF,TGTGCCACCAGCAGAGAAAGCGGGGAGCAGTTCTTC
TRBJ1-1,NA,few,TRBV11-1,CASSLAGGYTEAFF,TGTGCCAGCAGCTTAGCGGGCGGGTACACTGAAGCTTTCTTT
TRBJ2-3,NA,NA,TRBV3-1,CASSQAPAPDTQYF,TGTGCCAGCAGCCAGGCCCCTGCCCCAGATACGCAGTATTTT
TRBJ1-1,TRBD1,NA,TRBV20-1,CSHRGGTGTEAFF,TGCAGCCACAGGGGGGGGACTGGGACTGAAGCTTTCTTT
TRBJ1-5,NA,many,TRBV12-3/TRBV12-4,CASSLGAGNQPQHF,TGTGCCAGCAGTTTGGGGGCCGGCAATCAGCCCCAGCATTTT
TRBJ2-4,TRBD1,few,TRBV24-1,CATQGAQSIQYF,TGTGCCACCCAGGGGGCGCAGTCCATTCAGTACTTC
TRBJ2-1,TRBD2,few,TRBV20-1,CSAYETSGGSNEQFF,TGCAGTGCTTACGAGACTAGCGGGGGAAGCAATGAGCAGTTCTTC
TRBJ2-1,NA,few,TRBV12-5,CASGLGRADNEQFF,TGTGCTAGTGGTTTGGGCCGGGCCGATAATGAGCAGTTCTTC
TRBJ2-2,NA,NA,TRBV4-3,CASSHRDGTGELFF,TGCGCCAGCAGCCACCGGGACGGTACCGGGGAGCTGTTTTTT
TRBJ1-5,NA,NA,TRBV6-6,CASNPWGNQPQHF,TGTGCCAGCAACCCCTGGGGCAATCAGCCCCAGCATTTT
TRBJ1-5,TRBD1,many,TRBV7-2,CASSLKGAGQPQHF,TGTGCCAGCAGCTTAAAGGGGGCAGGTCAGCCCCAGCATTTT
TRBJ1-6,TRBD1,few,TRBV4-1,CASSVRTGRINSPLHF,TGCGCCAGCAGCGTACGGACAGGGAGGATTAATTCACCCCTCCACTTT
TRBJ2-3,NA,NA,TRBV19,CASSRESNTQYF,TGTGCCAGTAGCAGGGAGTCAAATACGCAGTATTTT
TRBJ2-7,TRBD1,NA,TRBV6-5,CASSYSNRDSSYEQYF,TGTGCCAGCAGTTACTCTAACCGGGACAGCTCCTACGAGCAGTACTTC
TRBJ2-1,NA,once,TRBV11-3,CASSLDSPKQFF,TGTGCCAGCAGCTTAGATTCCCCCAAGCAGTTCTTC
TRBJ2-1,NA,NA,TRBV7-2,CASSLGRVTGEQFF,TGTGCCAGCAGCTTAGGACGGGTGACGGGAGAGCAGTTCTTC
TRBJ2-1,NA,few,TRBV4-1,CASSLLQQGGRYNEQFF,TGCGCCAGCAGCCTACTACAACAGGGAGGTCGGTACAATGAGCAGTTCTTC
TRBJ2-1,NA,NA,TRBV7-2,CASRQSSYNEQFF,TGTGCCAGCCGACAGAGCTCCTACAATGAGCAGTTCTTC
TRBJ2-2,NA,many,TRBV7-9,CASSRGGTGAGELFF,TGTGCCAGCAGCCGAGGGGGTACCGGGGCCGGGGAGCTGTTTTTT
TRBJ2-7,NA,NA,TRBV7-9,CASIKGGSSYEQYF,TGTGCCAGCATCAAAGGGGGGAGCTCCTACGAGCAGTACTTC
TRBJ2-5,TRBD2,many,TRBV28,CASSPPSGAEETQYF,TGTGCCAGCAGTCCCCCAAGCGGGGCCGAAGAGACCCAGTACTTC
TRBJ2-3,TRBD1,many,TRBV6-1,CASRGQGARTDTQYF,TGTGCCAGCAGGGGACAGGGGGCCCGCACAGATACGCAGTATTTT
TRBJ1-1,NA,many,TRBV20-1,CSAREMAANTEAFF,TGCAGTGCTAGAGAAATGGCAGCGAACACTGAAGCTTTCTTT
TRBJ2-2,NA,NA,TRBV12-3/TRBV12-4,CASTHGAANTGELFF,TGTGCCAGCACCCATGGGGCGGCAAACACCGGGGAGCTGTTTTTT
TRBJ2-7,NA,NA,TRBV5-1,CASSLREGLPTYEQYF,TGCGCCAGCAGCTTGAGAGAGGGGTTACCTACCTACGAGCAGTACTTC